The clone carrying this T cell receptor beta chain has a count of ten or more. Its cognate antigen is unknown. CDR1 and CDR2 (germline): LNHDA, SQIVND (reference sequence). V was pared by 4 bases and J by 6 bases, with 6 bases of the junction left unmatched. The CDR3 is made up of 13 amino acids. The sample is drawn from a study of glioma-infiltrating T cells. General observations from the study: Tissue-blood divergence was below expectation in non-neoplastic patients, above in gliomas. Only very few CDR3 sequences appeared in both tissue and blood.

TCR alpha and beta CDR3 regions were amplified from RNA using iRepertoire nested multiplex PCR. For one-step reverse transcription and amplification, about 90-450 ng of tissue mRNA or PBMC total RNA was used. One entry per CDR3 protein, called by TCRdb with MiXCR from the multiplex PCR reads. The sample lists approximately 88,000 distinct CDR3 sequences; 23% were seen once. The V and J genes are TRBV19 and TRBJ2-7; TRBD2 aligns across 7 bases. The source is a human donor with low-grade glioma or glioblastoma, undergoing nonglioma brain surgery, or in good health (not recorded which). The sample was glioma tissue, nonneoplastic brain tissue, or PBMCs (not recorded which). DNA of the CDR3: TGTGCCAGTAGTAATGGGGAGGGCCGCGAGCAGTACTTC. Amino acid sequence: CASSNGEGREQYF.